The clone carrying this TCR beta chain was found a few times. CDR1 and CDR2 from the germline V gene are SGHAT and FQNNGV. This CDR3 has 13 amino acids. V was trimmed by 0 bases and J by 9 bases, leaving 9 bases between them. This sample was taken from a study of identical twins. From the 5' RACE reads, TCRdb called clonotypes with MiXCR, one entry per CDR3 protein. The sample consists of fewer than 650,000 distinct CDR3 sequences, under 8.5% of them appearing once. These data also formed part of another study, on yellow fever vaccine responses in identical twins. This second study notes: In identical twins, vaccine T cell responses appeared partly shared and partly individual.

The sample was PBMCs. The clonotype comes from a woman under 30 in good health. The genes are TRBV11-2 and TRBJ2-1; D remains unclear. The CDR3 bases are TGTGCCAGCAGCTTAGAGCGCATCGGTGAGCAGTTCTTC. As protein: CASSLERIGEQFF.